The clone carrying this T cell receptor beta chain was observed a handful of times. Its antigen is currently unknown. The data were obtained in a study of T-cell memory formation after mild COVID-19. Study-wide findings and caveats: Several responding clones turned up in pre-infection memory, indicating that cross-reactive memory may have taken part. Shrinking CD4+ clones were chiefly CM and EM; CD8+ ones were chiefly EMRA.

A 5'RACE reaction primed in the constant segment made cDNA libraries of TCR alpha and TCR beta, and these carried sample barcodes and UMIs. TCRdb recomputed calls from the 5' RACE reads with MiXCR, one row per CDR3 protein. The sample has 250,000 to 400,000 distinct CDR3 sequences; 13% to 15% are singletons. This clonotype originated in a young man who had mild COVID-19 (a few samples of this study predate the infection). Cell type and time point are not known. Sample: PBMCs or a T cell subset sorted from them (not recorded which).

The CDR3 loop reads CATHSGGRHNEQFF. CDR3 bases: TGTGCCACCCATTCCGGGGGCCGACACAATGAGCAGTTCTTC. V and J are TRBV7-9 and TRBJ2-1; D possibly matches TRBD1 or TRBD2 (6 bases each). Trimming stripped 10 bases from V and 5 bases from J, with 18 bases between. Germline lookup yields CDR1 SEHNR and CDR2 FQNEAQ (reference sequence). This CDR3 is 14 amino acids long. Complete variable domain (other parts from reference TRBV7-9 and TRBJ2-1): DTGVSQNPRHKITKRGQNVTFRCDPISEHNRLYWYRQTLGQGPEFLTYFQNEAQLEKSRLLSDRFSAERPKGSFSTLEIQRTEQGDSAMYLCATHSGGRHNEQFFGPGTRLTVL.